Listed below are T cell receptor beta chains from one sample, sequenced in a study of blood T cells in healthy people across ages. Via MiXCR, TCRdb re-called the 5' RACE reads, giving one row per CDR3 protein. The table records approximately 850,000 distinct CDR3 sequences, under 55% of them present only once. The sequenced material came from blood. These receptors were collected from a man aged 55-75 years in good health. Each CDR3 is given with its conserved first and last residue. The D gene is left open where the match is weak. Expanded clones get a size class; other rows say once, few or many, or leave the size out.

V	J	size	D	DNA	CDR3
TRBV5-6	TRBJ2-7	.	.	TGTGCCAGCAGCTTGGGGGAGATTTCTCTTGGAGAGCAGTACTTC	CASSLGEISLGEQYF
TRBV30	TRBJ2-6	.	.	TGTGTCTGGGGACCAGGGACTGGGGCCAACGTCCTGACTTTC	CVWGPGTGANVLTF
TRBV20-1	TRBJ2-1	.	.	TGCAGTGCTGACGGGGCCGGCTCCTACAATGAGCAGTTCTTC	CSADGAGSYNEQFF
TRBV7-2	TRBJ1-5	.	TRBD1	TGTGCCAGCACCGCCGGGACAGGGTTTAGTCAGCCCCAGCATTTT	CASTAGTGFSQPQHF
TRBV7-6	TRBJ2-7	many	TRBD2	TGTGCCAGCAGCTTAGCCGGGAGGGGGTATGAGCAGTACTTC	CASSLAGRGYEQYF
TRBV20-1	TRBJ1-1	.	.	TGCAGTGCTGGGAGCCGGCATGAAGCTTTCTTT	CSAGSRHEAFF
TRBV5-5	TRBJ2-7	few	.	TGTGCCAGCACCTCGCCACCCGGCTACGAGCAGTACTTC	CASTSPPGYEQYF
TRBV30	TRBJ1-2	once	.	TGTGCCCGTGATTCCCAGGGGAAGAACTATGGCAACACCTTC	CARDSQGKNYGNTF
TRBV7-9	TRBJ2-7	many	.	TGTGCCAGCAGCCCGACAGGTAACTACGAGCAGTACTTC	CASSPTGNYEQYF
TRBV7-3	TRBJ2-5	.	TRBD2	TGTGCCAGCAGCCCGGACGGGAGGGGAGAGACCCAGTACTTC	CASSPDGRGETQYF